These 23 T cell receptor beta chains share one sample of origin, sequenced in a study of patients and donors after allogeneic stem cell transplantation. Each CDR3 protein is one row after TCRdb ran MiXCR on the RT-PCR reads. The sample consists of tens of thousands of distinct CDR3 sequences, about 44% of them appearing once. The sequenced sample consisted of blood, either unsorted or a sorted T cell fraction (not recorded which). Receptors originate from a human donor who was either an allogeneic HSCT recipient or a stem cell or donor lymphocyte infusion donor (not recorded which). It is not recorded whose cells these are; they may come from a transplant donor.

J is TRBJ2-3 and V is TRBV4-3, with 7 bases that match TRBD2. Trimming took 6 bases from V and 1 from J; bases not matched to a gene: 7. The CDR3 loop spans 15 amino acids. Germline V lookup: CDR1 LGHNA, CDR2 YSLEER. CDR3 DNA: TGCGCCAGCAGTTTAGAAACTAGCGGCACAGATACGCAGTATTTT. This codes for CASSLETSGTDTQYF.

The chain has TRBV10-3 and TRBJ2-7, with 7 bases fitting TRBD2. V gave up 3 bases and J gave up 0 bases; unmatched junction bases: 17. The germline V gene has CDR1 ENHRY and CDR2 SYGVKD. The CDR3 extends over 19 amino acids. CDR3 in amino acids: CAISEIGLAARSNSYEQYF. The CDR3 DNA reads as TGTGCCATCAGTGAAATTGGGCTAGCGGCACGCTCTAACTCCTACGAGCAGTACTTC.

The chain couples TRBV14 to TRBJ2-2, with 7 bases lining up with TRBD1. Per the germline V gene, CDR1 is SGHDN and CDR2 is FVKESK. This CDR3 comprises 16 residues. Germline trimming cut 1 base from V and 3 bases from J; bases unmatched to any gene: 5. The CDR3 protein is CASSQVSGQYTGELFF. CDR3 bases: TGTGCCAGCAGCCAAGTCTCGGGACAGTACACCGGGGAGCTGTTTTTT.

The rearrangement uses TRBV5-6 and TRBJ2-5; D gene ambiguous. The CDR3 extends over 11 amino acids. V lost 4 bases and J 1 base, leaving 2 bases between the germline ends. Germline assignment: CDR1 SGHDT and CDR2 YYEEEE. The CDR3 protein is CASSIQETQYF. The CDR3, as DNA: TGTGCCAGCAGCATCCAAGAGACCCAGTACTTC.

This clonotype was seen more than once but under ten times. The chain joins TRBV29-1 to TRBJ1-4, with D unclear. The CDR3 extends over 16 amino acids. Trimming cost V 4 bases and J 0 bases, with 15 bases left between them. CDR1 is SQVTM, CDR2 ANQGSEA, per germline. CDR3: CSVVWGTGPTNEKLFF. For the CDR3, the DNA is TGCAGCGTTGTATGGGGAACCGGGCCAACTAATGAAAAACTGTTTTTT.

The J gene is TRBJ1-1, the V gene TRBV29-1; a weak D match, TRBD1 (6 bases). The CDR3 loop spans 9 amino acids. Between the trimmed V and J ends, which lost 6 bases and 10 bases, there was a span of 9 bases. The germline gives CDR1 SQVTM, CDR2 ANQGSEA. The CDR3 DNA follows: TGCAGCGTGGAGGGGGGAGCTTTCTTT. Its translation: CSVEGGAFF.

The chain recombines TRBV27 with TRBJ1-3; no clear D gene. The CDR3 totals 14 residues. Germline assignment: CDR1 MNHEY and CDR2 SMNVEV (reference sequence). The V and J ends lost 3 bases and 1 base respectively, with 7 bases between them. The CDR3 region is CASSFLGSGNTIYF. The CDR3 DNA sequence: TGTGCCAGCAGTTTCCTAGGGTCTGGAAACACCATATATTTT.

V and J are TRBV28 and TRBJ1-3; no reliable D call. V was shortened by 3 bases and J by 1 base, with 7 bases between the two germline ends. The CDR3 is 14 residues long. The germline gives CDR1 MDHEN, CDR2 SYDVKM. The CDR3, as DNA: TGTGCCAGCAGTTTGGTGGGATCTGGAAACACCATATATTTT. Protein sequence: CASSLVGSGNTIYF.

This clonotype appeared a few times. CDR3 residues: CASRKDRGHEQYF. The DNA for the CDR3 is TGTGCCAGCCGGAAGGACAGGGGGCACGAGCAGTACTTC. The chain couples TRBV27 to TRBJ2-7, with TRBD1 matching 11 bases. Per the germline V gene, CDR1 is MNHEY and CDR2 is SMNVEV (reference sequence). Trimming cost V 8 bases and J 5 bases; bases outside gene matches: 5. The CDR3 spans 13 residues.

This clonotype was counted between two and nine times. V is TRBV6-5 and J is TRBJ1-3; D ambiguous. The CDR3 covers 15 residues. CDR1 is MNHEY, CDR2 SVGAGI, per germline. The V end was cut by 0 bases, the J end by 4 bases, with 10 bases between. Written as DNA, the CDR3 is TGTGCCAGCAGTTACTCCCGGGTGGCCGGAAACACCATATATTTT. Its translation is CASSYSRVAGNTIYF.

The CDR3 DNA reads as TGCGCCAGCAGCTTGGGCACCGGGACAGGGACCATTTCACCCCTCCACTTT. It specifies CASSLGTGTGTISPLHF. The rearrangement joins TRBV5-1 to TRBJ1-6; 9 bases align to TRBD1. The CDR3 has 17 amino acids. Per the germline V gene, CDR1 is SGHRS and CDR2 is YFSETQ. The V segment lost 0 bases and the J segment 9 bases; nucleotides outside the gene matches: 10.

The chain employs TRBV29-1 and TRBJ1-1, with 7 bases matching TRBD1. With V trimmed by 8 bases and J by 4 bases, 4 bases remained unmatched. There are 11 residues in the CDR3. Germline V gene sequence: CDR1 SQVTM, CDR2 ANQGSEA. DNA of the CDR3: TGCAGCCCAAGGGGGCCCACTGAAGCTTTCTTT. Amino acids: CSPRGPTEAFF.

This clonotype was found a few times. The chain combines TRBV28 with TRBJ1-4, with D unresolved. Trimming took off 1 base at V and 7 bases at J, with 4 bases between the two ends. The CDR3 is made up of 12 amino acids. CDR1 MDHEN and CDR2 SYDVKM come from the germline V gene. CDR3: CASSLSVEKLFF. CDR3 in DNA: TGTGCCAGCAGTTTATCAGTTGAAAAACTGTTTTTT.

This sequence joins TRBV12-3 or TRBV12-4 and TRBJ1-1; 11 bases are a match to TRBD1. V was pared by 4 bases and J by 7 bases, with 14 bases of the junction left unmatched. This CDR3 spans 17 amino acids. The CDR3 spells CASSYVMGQGGSFEAFF. CDR3 coding DNA: TGTGCCAGCAGTTATGTAATGGGACAGGGGGGGAGTTTTGAAGCTTTCTTT.

Concerning this clonotype: At one boundary the junction diverges from the germline segment, which might be a read error. The CDR3 here is CASSSSNEQFF. The CDR3 DNA is TGCGCCAGCAGCTCCTCCAATGAGCAGTTCTTC. The chain employs TRBV5-1 and TRBJ2-1; D gene uncertain. This CDR3 has 11 residues. CDR1 is SGHRS, CDR2 YFSETQ, per germline.

The V gene is TRBV7-2, the J gene TRBJ2-2; no reliable D call. This CDR3 has 12 residues. V gave up 0 bases and J gave up 5 bases, with 1 base separating them. Germline V gene sequence: CDR1 SGHTA, CDR2 FQGNSA. The CDR3 nucleotides are TGTGCCAGCAGCTTAGCTACCGGGGAGCTGTTTTTT. This encodes CASSLATGELFF.

The J gene is TRBJ2-5, the V gene TRBV7-6; D is undetermined. The CDR3 runs 13 residues. Germline V CDR1 and CDR2: SGHVS, FNYEAQ. V lost 1 base to trimming and J lost 3 bases, with 6 bases between them. The CDR3 nucleotides are TGTGCCAGCAGCTTAGGTGGCAAAGAGACCCAGTACTTC. Its protein is CASSLGGKETQYF.

This clonotype showed up just a few times. The rearrangement links TRBV15 to TRBJ1-1; 10 nucleotides agree with TRBD1. With V trimmed by 3 bases and J by 3 bases, 4 bases remained unmatched. Germline CDR1 LNHNV, CDR2 YYDKDF (reference sequence). The CDR3 sequence is 15 residues long. CDR3 sequence (DNA): TGTGCCACCAGCAGCCGGGACAGGGGTTACACTGAAGCTTTCTTT. It encodes CATSSRDRGYTEAFF.

The V call is TRBV12-3 or TRBV12-4, the J call TRBJ1-2; D ambiguous. The ends were cut back, 8 bases at V and 0 bases at J, with 10 bases in the middle. CDR3 length equals 13 residues. Here the CDR3 DNA reads TGTGCCAGCGGGTGGGAGGCTAACTATGGCTACACCTTC. Its protein product is CASGWEANYGYTF.

This chain links TRBV5-1 with TRBJ1-4; 7 bases agree with TRBD1. The J segment lost 3 bases and the V segment lost 4 bases, leaving 3 bases of the junction unmatched. CDR3 length: 14 residues. Germline V CDR1 and CDR2: SGHRS, YFSETQ. The CDR3 spells CASSTGQANEKLFF. The CDR3 nucleotides are TGCGCCAGCAGCACTGGACAGGCTAATGAAAAACTGTTTTTT. The whole variable domain, filled in from reference TRBV5-1 and TRBJ1-4, reads KAGVTQTPRYLIKTRGQQVTLSCSPISGHRSVSWYQQTPGQGLQFLFEYFSETQRNKGNFPGRFSGRQFSNSRSEMNVSTLELGDSALYLCASSTGQANEKLFFGSGTQLSVL.

The chain carries TRBV6-2 or TRBV6-3 and TRBJ2-1; D gene ambiguous. Trimming pared 5 bases from V and 9 bases from J, leaving 11 bases between. The V gene's germline CDR1 is MNHEY and CDR2 SVGEGT. This CDR3 region has 12 residues. The CDR3, as DNA: TGTGCCAGCAGTCAAACACCGGGTGAGCAGTTCTTC. This translates into CASSQTPGEQFF.

The V call is TRBV2, the J call TRBJ2-7; D remains unclear. CDR3 size: 13 residues. Germline V CDR1 and CDR2: SNHLY, FYNNEI. The V and J ends lost 6 bases and 0 bases respectively, with 9 bases between them. CDR3 protein: CASRGLSSYEQYF. The CDR3 DNA is TGTGCCAGCAGAGGGCTTAGCTCCTACGAGCAGTACTTC. Variable domain in full (rest from reference TRBV2 and TRBJ2-7): EPEVTQTPSHQVTQMGQEVILRCVPISNHLYFYWYRQILGQKVEFLVSFYNNEISEKSEIFDDQFSVERPDGSNFTLKIRSTKLEDSAMYFCASRGLSSYEQYFGPGTRLTVT.

This clonotype has only one observation. The chain uses TRBV5-8 and TRBJ2-4, with D perhaps TRBD1 (5 bases). The ends were cut back, 0 bases at V and 0 bases at J, with 10 bases in the middle. The germline V gene has CDR1 SGHTS and CDR2 YDEGEE. CDR3 length equals 16 residues. The CDR3, as DNA: TGTGCCAGCAGCTTGGGACAGCCCATAGCCAAAAACATTCAGTACTTC. Amino acid sequence: CASSLGQPIAKNIQYF.